The present entry profiles one T cell receptor beta chain with its context. What it recognizes is unknown. Researchers partitioned CD4+ cells into CD45RA+ naive and CD45RA-negative memory subsets. With V trimmed by 5 bases and J by 16 bases, 4 bases remained unmatched. Germline loops: CDR1 SNHLY, CDR2 FYNNEI. CDR3 length: 11 residues. The input for sorted-subset replicate PCRs was roughly 180 ng DNA, around 30,000 T cell genomes. Measured with immunoSEQ multiplex PCR; TCRdb has only the in-frame clones, and not every one. In the table there are roughly 300,000 clones, around four fifths of which are singletons. This sample is part of a study of shared clonotypes between healthy human individuals. General study points: What naive subsets generally showed was a larger estimated richness than memory subsets showed. Naive CD4 clonotype sharing across a handful of donors was approximately 5%.

The TCR comes from a man younger than 40 in good health. This sequence joins TRBV2 and TRBJ2-1; 11 bases align to TRBD2. Sequencing was performed on memory CD4+ T cells sorted from blood. Subset indicated: CD45RA-negative fraction. The CDR3 DNA sequence: TGTGCCAGCAGTCTGGGACTAGCGGAATTCTTC. Amino acid sequence: CASSLGLAEFF.